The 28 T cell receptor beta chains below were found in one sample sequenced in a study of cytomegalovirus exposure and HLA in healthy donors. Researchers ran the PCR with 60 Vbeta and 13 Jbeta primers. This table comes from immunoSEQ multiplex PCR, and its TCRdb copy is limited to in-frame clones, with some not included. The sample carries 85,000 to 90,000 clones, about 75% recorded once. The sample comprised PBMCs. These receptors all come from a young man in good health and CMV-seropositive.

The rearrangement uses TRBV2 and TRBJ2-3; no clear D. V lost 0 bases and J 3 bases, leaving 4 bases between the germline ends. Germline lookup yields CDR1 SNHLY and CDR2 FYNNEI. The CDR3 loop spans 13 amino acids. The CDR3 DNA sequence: TGTGCCAGCAGTGAAGCGTCTACAGATACGCAGTATTTT. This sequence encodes CASSEASTDTQYF.

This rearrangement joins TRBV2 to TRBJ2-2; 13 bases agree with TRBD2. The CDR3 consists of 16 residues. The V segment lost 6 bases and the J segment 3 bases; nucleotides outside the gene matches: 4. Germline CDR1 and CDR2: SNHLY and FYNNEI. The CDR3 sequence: CASRVGLAGYTGELFF. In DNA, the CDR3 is TGTGCCAGCAGAGTGGGACTAGCGGGGTACACCGGGGAGCTGTTTTTT.

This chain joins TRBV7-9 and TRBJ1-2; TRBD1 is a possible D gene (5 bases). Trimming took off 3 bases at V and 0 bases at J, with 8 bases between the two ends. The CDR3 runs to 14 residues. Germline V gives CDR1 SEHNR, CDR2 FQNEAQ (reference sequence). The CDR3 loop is CASSFRGANYGYTF. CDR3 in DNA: TGTGCCAGCAGCTTTCGGGGGGCTAACTATGGCTACACCTTC. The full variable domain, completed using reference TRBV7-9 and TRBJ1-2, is DTGVSQNPRHKITKRGQNVTFRCDPISEHNRLYWYRQTLGQGPEFLTYFQNEAQLEKSRLLSDRFSAERPKGSFSTLEIQRTEQGDSAMYLCASSFRGANYGYTFGSGTRLTVV.

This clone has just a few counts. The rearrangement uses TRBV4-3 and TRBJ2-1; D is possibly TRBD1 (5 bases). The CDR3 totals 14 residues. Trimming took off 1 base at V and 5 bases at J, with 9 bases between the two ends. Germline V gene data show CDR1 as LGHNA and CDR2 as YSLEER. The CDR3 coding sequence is TGCGCCAGCAGCCAAGTGACAGTCAACAATGAGCAGTTCTTC. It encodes CASSQVTVNNEQFF.

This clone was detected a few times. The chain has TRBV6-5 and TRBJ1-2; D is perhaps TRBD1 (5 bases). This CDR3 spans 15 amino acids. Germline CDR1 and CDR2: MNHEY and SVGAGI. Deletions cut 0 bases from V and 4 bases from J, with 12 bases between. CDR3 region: CASSYSSPTAYGYTF. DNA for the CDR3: TGTGCCAGCAGTTACTCGAGTCCGACAGCCTATGGCTACACCTTC.

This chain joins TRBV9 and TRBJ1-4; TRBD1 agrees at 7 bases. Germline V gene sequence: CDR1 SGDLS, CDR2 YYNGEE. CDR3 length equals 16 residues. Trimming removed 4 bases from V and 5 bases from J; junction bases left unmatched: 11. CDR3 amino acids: CASSPRRTGRNEKLFF. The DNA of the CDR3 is TGTGCCAGCAGCCCTCGTCGGACAGGCCGAAATGAAAAACTGTTTTTT.

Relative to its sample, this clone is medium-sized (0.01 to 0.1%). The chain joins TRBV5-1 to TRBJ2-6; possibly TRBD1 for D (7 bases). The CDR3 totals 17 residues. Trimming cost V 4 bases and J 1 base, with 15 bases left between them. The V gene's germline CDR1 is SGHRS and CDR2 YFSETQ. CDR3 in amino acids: CASSVQGGRSGANVLTF. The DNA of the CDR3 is TGCGCCAGCAGCGTGCAGGGGGGTCGGTCTGGGGCCAACGTCCTGACTTTC.

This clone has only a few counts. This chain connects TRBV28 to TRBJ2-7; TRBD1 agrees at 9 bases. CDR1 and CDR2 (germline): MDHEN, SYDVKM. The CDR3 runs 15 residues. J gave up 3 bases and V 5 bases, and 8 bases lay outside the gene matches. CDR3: CASSGAGTGNYEQYF. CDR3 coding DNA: TGTGCCAGCAGTGGCGCCGGGACAGGGAACTACGAGCAGTACTTC. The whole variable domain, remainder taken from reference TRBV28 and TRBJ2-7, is DVKVTQSSRYLVKRTGEKVFLECVQDMDHENMFWYRQDPGLGLRLIYFSYDVKMKEKGDIPEGYSVSREKKERFSLILESASTNQTSMYLCASSGAGTGNYEQYFGPGTRLTVT.

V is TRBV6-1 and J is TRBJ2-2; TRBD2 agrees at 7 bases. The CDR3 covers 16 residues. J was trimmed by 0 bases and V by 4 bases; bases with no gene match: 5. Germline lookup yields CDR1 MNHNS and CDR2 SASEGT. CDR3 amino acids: CASSGLAGANTGELFF. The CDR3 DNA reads TGTGCCAGCAGTGGATTAGCGGGCGCGAACACCGGGGAGCTGTTTTTT.

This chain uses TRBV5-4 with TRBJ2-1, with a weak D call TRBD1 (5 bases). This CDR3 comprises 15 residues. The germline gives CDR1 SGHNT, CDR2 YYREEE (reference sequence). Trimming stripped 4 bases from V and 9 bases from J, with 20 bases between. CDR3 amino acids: CASSPELTVTGEQFF. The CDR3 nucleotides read TGTGCCAGCAGCCCAGAGTTGACAGTCACCGGTGAGCAGTTCTTC.

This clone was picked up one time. CDR3 in DNA: TGTGCCAGTAGTATCGGAGGAGGGTTGGTATACGAGCAGTACTTC. Its protein is CASSIGGGLVYEQYF. The V call is TRBV19, the J call TRBJ2-7, with D possibly being TRBD2 (6 bases). This CDR3 is built from 15 residues. V was shortened by 3 bases and J by 4 bases, with 16 bases between the two germline ends. In germline, CDR1 is LNHDA, CDR2 SQIVND (reference sequence).

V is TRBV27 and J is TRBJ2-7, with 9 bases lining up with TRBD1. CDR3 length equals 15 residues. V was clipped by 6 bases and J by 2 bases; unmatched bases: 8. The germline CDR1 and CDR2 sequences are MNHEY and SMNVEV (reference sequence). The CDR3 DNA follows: TGTGCCAGCAGCACCGGGACAGGGATGGCCTACGAGCAGTACTTC. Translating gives CASSTGTGMAYEQYF.

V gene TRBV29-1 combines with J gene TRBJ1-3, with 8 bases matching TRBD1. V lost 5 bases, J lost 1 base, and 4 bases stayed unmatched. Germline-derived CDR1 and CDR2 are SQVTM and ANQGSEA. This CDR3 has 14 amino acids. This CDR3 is CSVTTGVSGNTIYF. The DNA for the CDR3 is TGCAGCGTTACGACAGGGGTATCTGGAAACACCATATATTTT.

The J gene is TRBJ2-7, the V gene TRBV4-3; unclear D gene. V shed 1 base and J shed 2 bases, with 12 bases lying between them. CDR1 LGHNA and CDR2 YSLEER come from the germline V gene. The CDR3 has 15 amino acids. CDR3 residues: CASSQAWAGTYEQYF. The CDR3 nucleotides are TGCGCCAGCAGCCAAGCCTGGGCAGGTACCTACGAGCAGTACTTC.

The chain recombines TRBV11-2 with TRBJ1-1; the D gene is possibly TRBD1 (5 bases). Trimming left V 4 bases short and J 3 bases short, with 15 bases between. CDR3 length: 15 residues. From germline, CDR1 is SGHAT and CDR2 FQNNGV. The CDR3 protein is CASSSGGGLHTEAFF. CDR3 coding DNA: TGTGCCAGCAGCTCGGGGGGAGGTTTACACACTGAAGCTTTCTTT.

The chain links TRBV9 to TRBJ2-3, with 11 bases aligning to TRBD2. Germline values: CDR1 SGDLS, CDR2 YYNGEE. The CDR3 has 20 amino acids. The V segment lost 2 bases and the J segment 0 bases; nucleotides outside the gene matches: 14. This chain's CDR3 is CASSVLLFVAGGNSTDTQYF. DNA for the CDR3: TGTGCCAGCAGCGTTCTTCTTTTTGTAGCGGGGGGGAATAGCACAGATACGCAGTATTTT.

Written as DNA, the CDR3 is TGTGCCAGCGCCGCTAGCGGGGGGACTTACAATGAGCAGTTCTTC. This translates into CASAASGGTYNEQFF. The rearrangement links TRBV25-1 to TRBJ2-1; 11 bases agree with TRBD2. This CDR3 spans 15 amino acids. Germline-derived CDR1 and CDR2 are MGHDK and SYGVNS. J gave up 4 bases and V 8 bases, and 7 bases lay outside the gene matches. Full variable domain (outside the CDR3, taken from reference TRBV25-1 and TRBJ2-1): EADIYQTPRYLVIGTGKKITLECSQTMGHDKMYWYQQDPGMELHLIHYSYGVNSTEKGDLSSESTVSRIRTEHFPLTLESARPSHTSQYLCASAASGGTYNEQFFGPGTRLTVL.

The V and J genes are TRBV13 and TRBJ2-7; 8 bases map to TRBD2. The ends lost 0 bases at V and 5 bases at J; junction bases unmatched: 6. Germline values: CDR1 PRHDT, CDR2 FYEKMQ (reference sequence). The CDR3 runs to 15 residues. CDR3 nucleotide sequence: TGTGCCAGCAGCTTAGGTCGGGGGGGCCCCCACGAGCAGTACTTC. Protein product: CASSLGRGGPHEQYF.

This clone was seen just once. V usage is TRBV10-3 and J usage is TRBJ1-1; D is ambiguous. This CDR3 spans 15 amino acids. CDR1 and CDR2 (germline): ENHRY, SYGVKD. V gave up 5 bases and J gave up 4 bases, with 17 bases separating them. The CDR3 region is CAISTFGLNSTEAFF. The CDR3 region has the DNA TGTGCCATCAGTACATTCGGGTTAAATTCCACTGAAGCTTTCTTT.

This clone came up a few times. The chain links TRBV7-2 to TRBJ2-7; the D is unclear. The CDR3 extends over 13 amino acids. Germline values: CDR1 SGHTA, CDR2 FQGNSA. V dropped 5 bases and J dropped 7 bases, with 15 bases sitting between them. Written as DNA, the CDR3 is TGTGCCAGCAGCCCCTACCGAACCCTAGAGCAGTACTTC. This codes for CASSPYRTLEQYF.

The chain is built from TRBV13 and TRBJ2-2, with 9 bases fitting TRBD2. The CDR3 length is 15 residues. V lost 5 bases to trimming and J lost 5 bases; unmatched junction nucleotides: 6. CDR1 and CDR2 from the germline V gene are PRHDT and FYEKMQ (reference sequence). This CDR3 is CASSLGLALTGELFF. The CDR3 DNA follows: TGTGCCAGCAGCCTTGGACTAGCGTTGACCGGGGAGCTGTTTTTT.

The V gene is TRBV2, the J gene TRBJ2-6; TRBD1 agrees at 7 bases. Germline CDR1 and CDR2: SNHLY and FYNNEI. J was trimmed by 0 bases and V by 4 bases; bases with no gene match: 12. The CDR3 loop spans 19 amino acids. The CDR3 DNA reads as TGTGCCAGCAGTGGAGGGGGCAGGAACACCCTCTCTGGGGCCAACGTCCTGACTTTC. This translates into CASSGGGRNTLSGANVLTF. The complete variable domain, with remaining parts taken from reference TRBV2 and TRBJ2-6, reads EPEVTQTPSHQVTQMGQEVILRCVPISNHLYFYWYRQILGQKVEFLVSFYNNEISEKSEIFDDQFSVERPDGSNFTLKIRSTKLEDSAMYFCASSGGGRNTLSGANVLTFGAGSRLTVL.

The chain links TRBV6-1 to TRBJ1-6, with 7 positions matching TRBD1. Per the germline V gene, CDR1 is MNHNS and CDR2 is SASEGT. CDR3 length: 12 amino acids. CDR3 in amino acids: CASRQGYSPLHF. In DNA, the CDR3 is TGTGCTAGCCGACAGGGCTATTCACCCCTCCACTTT.

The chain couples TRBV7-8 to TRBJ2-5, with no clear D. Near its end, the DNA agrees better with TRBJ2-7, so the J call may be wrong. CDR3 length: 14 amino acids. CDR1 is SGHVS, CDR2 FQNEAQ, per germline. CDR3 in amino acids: CASSLEASYYEQYF. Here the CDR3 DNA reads TGTGCCAGCAGCTTAGAGGCCAGCTACTACGAGCAGTACTTC.

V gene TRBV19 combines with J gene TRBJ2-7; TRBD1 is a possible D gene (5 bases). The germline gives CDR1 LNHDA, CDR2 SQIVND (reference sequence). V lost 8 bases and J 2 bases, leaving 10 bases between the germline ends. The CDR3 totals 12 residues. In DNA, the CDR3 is TGTGCCAGTTCGGACATCCCCTACGAGCAGTACTTC. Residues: CASSDIPYEQYF.

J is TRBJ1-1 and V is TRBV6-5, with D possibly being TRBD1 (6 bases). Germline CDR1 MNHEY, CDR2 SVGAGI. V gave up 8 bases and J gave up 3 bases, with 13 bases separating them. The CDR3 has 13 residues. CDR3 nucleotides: TGTGCCAGCCTTGGGGGCAGGGACACTGAAGCTTTCTTT. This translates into CASLGGRDTEAFF.

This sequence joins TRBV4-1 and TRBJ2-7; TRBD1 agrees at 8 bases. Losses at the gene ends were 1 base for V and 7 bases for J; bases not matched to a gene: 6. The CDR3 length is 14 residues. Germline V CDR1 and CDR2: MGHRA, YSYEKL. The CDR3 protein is CASSQGQGIREQYF. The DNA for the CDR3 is TGCGCCAGCAGCCAAGGACAGGGGATCAGGGAGCAGTACTTC.

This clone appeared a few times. In DNA, the CDR3 is TGCGCCAGCAGCCTAAACAGGGTGGACTTAAAACTGTTTTTT. Protein sequence: CASSLNRVDLKLFF. V is TRBV4-1 and J is TRBJ1-4; perhaps TRBD1 as D (6 bases). Germline V gene sequence: CDR1 MGHRA, CDR2 YSYEKL. Trimming left V 4 bases short and J 10 bases short, with 16 bases between. The CDR3 sequence is 14 residues long.